This T cell receptor (beta chain) derives from a study of cytomegalovirus exposure and HLA in healthy donors. PCR was performed using 60 Vbeta and 13 Jbeta primers. Repertoires were generated with immunoSEQ multiplex PCR, while TCRdb's copy carries only in-frame clones and drops some. The sample lists 120,000 or so clones; more than 75% were seen once. This clone is a singleton in its sample. The source of this sequence is a middle-aged man in good health and CMV-seronegative. Material for sequencing was PBMCs.

CDR3 nucleotides: TGTGCCAGCAACCCAGGGGATTCCGACTATGGCTACACCTTC. It is translated as CASNPGDSDYGYTF. This chain connects TRBV7-9 to TRBJ1-2; a weak D match, TRBD1 (6 bases). Germline loops: CDR1 SEHNR, CDR2 FQNEAQ (reference sequence). There are 14 residues in the CDR3. V dropped 7 bases and J dropped 3 bases, with 15 bases sitting between them. The variable domain in full, with the rest retrieved from reference TRBV7-9 and TRBJ1-2, is DTGVSQNPRHKITKRGQNVTFRCDPISEHNRLYWYRQTLGQGPEFLTYFQNEAQLEKSRLLSDRFSAERPKGSFSTLEIQRTEQGDSAMYLCASNPGDSDYGYTFGSGTRLTVV.